Reported below is one T cell receptor (beta chain). Its binding antigen is unknown. No much larger clonotype is one base removed from it; base qualities were not supplied. The data belong to a study of cytotoxic CD8 clonotypes in ibrutinib-treated CLL (dated by TCRdb to about 2021). In terms of the full investigation: In this cohort, 15 patients were treatment-naive and about a dozen were relapsed/refractory, while some 18 had unmutated IGHV. Partial responses were observed in about 24 patients and complete responses in 2; after a median follow-up of 68 months, remission was maintained in 14 patients and progression was observed in roughly 12. Response samples were taken after a median of approximately eleven months on treatment, ranging from about 6 to 36 months. Samples averaged 255,043 productive templates and about 94,000 productive rearrangements. Of the roughly 86 people in the trial, about 27 had longitudinal samples available. Cryopreserved peripheral blood mononuclear cells were obtained before treatment, at response, and at either sustained remission or disease progression. Every remission and progressive disease sample was obtained while ibrutinib was still being received by the patients. What the study reported, not specific to this receptor: Public clonotypes were rare and either shrank or stayed stable during treatment, and the rise in clonality at ibrutinib response reflected expansion of private clonotypes. Clonality increased at ibrutinib response, stayed stable in sustained remission, and fell back toward baseline at progression. Baseline clonality exceeded that of age-matched healthy donors and correlated strongly with circulating CD8+ T-cell counts. Lymph node repertoires were not examined, and the timing of sampling was not matched between patients in sustained remission and those whose disease progressed.

The time point label on this specimen signifies: roughly 2 years on ibrutinib. For TCR beta library preparation, roughly 2.2 micrograms of genomic DNA were isolated from cryopreserved PBMCs. High-throughput TCR beta sequencing was performed on longitudinal blood samples from CLL patients receiving ibrutinib monotherapy. The patients took part in an open-label, single-center phase 2 trial of ibrutinib monotherapy. On a MiSeq, deep resolution sequencing aimed for a depth between 1 in 1 million and 1 in 200,000 T cells, with each clonotype covered roughly 10x on average. The immunoSEQ hsTCRB Kit was used to generate TCR beta libraries. The paper's data handling went like this. The data were analyzed with ImmunoSEQ Analyzer and ImmunoSEQ Data Assistant, and V, D and J gene assignments followed IMGT definitions. Clonality, which ranges from 0 to 1, was calculated as one minus the normalized Shannon entropy of productive rearrangement frequencies. Public clonotype analysis was restricted to overrepresented clonotypes comprising at least 0.05% of each patient's repertoire. About 13 age-matched healthy donor repertoires from immuneACCESS were used as controls for clonality. In TCRdb, the immuneACCESS table is reduced to in-frame sequences with V and J assigned. These tables do not hold every clone; where another copy was compared, an unresolved V gene accounts for under half, and the others remain unexplained. That table is the source of V, J and clone size, and D and trimming were worked out from the DNA. In all, the sample holds tens of thousands of clones, and less than 90% of those were seen once. The ten largest clones capture about 39% of the sample.

This clonotype was sampled from a human donor with chronic lymphocytic leukemia. This sample comprised PBMCs, obtained after 24 months of ibrutinib treatment.

The base sequence is TGCGCCAGCAGCCAAGATAGACGAGGGGGCATCGCCAAAAACATTCAGTACTTC. This translates into CASSQDRRGGIAKNIQYF. Here the chain combines TRBV4-3 and TRBJ2-4; 7 central nucleotides agree with TRBD1. The CDR3 covers 18 residues, taking in both the cysteine and the phenylalanine. The CDR3 DNA has 54 bases and is translated from base 1. Trimming accounts for 0 bases at V and 1 base at J, while the number of junction bases matched to no gene is 9. From the germline V gene, CDR1 is LGHNA and CDR2 is YSLEER.